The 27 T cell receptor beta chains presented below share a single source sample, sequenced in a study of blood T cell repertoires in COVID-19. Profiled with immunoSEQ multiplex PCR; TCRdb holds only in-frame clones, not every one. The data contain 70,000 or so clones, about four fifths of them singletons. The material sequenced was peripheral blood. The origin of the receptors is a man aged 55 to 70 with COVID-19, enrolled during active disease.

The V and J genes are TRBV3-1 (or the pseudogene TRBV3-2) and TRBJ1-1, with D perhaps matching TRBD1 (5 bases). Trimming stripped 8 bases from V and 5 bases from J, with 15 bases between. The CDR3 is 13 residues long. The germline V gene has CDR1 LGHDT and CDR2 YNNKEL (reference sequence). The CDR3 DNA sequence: TGTGCCAGCGGAGTTCGGGGGGGAACTGAAGCTTTCTTT. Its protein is CASGVRGGTEAFF.

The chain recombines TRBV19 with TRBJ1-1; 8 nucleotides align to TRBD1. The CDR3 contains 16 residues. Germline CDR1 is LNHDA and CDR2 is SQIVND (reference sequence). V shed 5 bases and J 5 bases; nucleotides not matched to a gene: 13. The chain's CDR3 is CASSLRQGIGGTEAFF. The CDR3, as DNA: TGTGCCAGTAGTCTCCGACAGGGGATAGGGGGGACTGAAGCTTTCTTT.

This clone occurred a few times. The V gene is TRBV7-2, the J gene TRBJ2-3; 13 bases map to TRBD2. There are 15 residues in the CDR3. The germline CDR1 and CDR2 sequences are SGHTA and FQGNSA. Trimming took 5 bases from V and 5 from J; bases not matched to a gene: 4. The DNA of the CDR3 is TGTGCCAGCAGCGCCCGACTAGCGGGAGGAGATACGCAGTATTTT. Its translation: CASSARLAGGDTQYF.

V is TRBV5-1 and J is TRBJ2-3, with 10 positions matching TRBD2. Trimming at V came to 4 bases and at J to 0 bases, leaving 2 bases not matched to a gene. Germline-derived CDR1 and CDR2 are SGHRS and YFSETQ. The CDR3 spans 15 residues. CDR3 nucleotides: TGCGCCAGCAGCCCGACTAGCGGGAGCACAGATACGCAGTATTTT. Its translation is CASSPTSGSTDTQYF.

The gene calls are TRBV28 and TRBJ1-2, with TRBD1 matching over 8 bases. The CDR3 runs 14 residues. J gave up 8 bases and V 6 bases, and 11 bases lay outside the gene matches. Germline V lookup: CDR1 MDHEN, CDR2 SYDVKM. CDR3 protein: CASSPSGQARGYTF. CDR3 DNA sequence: TGTGCCAGCAGCCCCTCGGGACAGGCGCGCGGCTACACCTTC.

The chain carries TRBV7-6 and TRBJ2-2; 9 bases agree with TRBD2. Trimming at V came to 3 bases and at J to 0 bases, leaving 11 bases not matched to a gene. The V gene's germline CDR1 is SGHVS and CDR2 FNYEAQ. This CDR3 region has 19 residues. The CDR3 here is CASSLLSGGGAANTGELFF. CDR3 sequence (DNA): TGTGCCAGCAGCTTGTTATCCGGCGGGGGGGCCGCGAACACCGGGGAGCTGTTTTTT. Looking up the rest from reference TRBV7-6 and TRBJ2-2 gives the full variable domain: GAGVSQSPRYKVTKRGQDVALRCDPISGHVSLYWYRQALGQGPEFLTYFNYEAQQDKSGLPNDRFSAERPEGSISTLTIQRTEQRDSAMYRCASSLLSGGGAANTGELFFGEGSRLTVL.

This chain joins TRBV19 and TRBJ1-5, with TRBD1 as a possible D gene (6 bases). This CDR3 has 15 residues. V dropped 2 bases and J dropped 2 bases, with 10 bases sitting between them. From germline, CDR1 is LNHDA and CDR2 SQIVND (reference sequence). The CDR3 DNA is TGTGCCAGTAGTATATTACAGGGCGGCAATCAGCCCCAGCATTTT. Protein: CASSILQGGNQPQHF.

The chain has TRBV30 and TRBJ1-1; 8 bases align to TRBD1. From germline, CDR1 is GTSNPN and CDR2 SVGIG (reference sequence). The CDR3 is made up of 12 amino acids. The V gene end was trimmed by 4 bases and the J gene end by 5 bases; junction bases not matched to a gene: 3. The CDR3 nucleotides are TGTGCCTGGAACAGGGGGGGAACTGAAGCTTTCTTT. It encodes CAWNRGGTEAFF.

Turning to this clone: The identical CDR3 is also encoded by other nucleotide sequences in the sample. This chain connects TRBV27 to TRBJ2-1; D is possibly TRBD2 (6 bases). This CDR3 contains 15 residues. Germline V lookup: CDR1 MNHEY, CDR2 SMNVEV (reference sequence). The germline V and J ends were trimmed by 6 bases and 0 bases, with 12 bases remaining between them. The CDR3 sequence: CASSLSGSSYNEQFF. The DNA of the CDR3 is TGTGCCAGCAGCCTTAGCGGAAGCTCCTACAATGAGCAGTTCTTC.

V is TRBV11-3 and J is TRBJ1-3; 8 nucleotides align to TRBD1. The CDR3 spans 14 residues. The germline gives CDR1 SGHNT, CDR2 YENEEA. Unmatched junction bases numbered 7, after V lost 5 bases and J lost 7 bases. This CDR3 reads CASSAGQEGNTIYF. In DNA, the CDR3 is TGTGCCAGCAGCGCGGGACAGGAGGGGAACACCATATATTTT.

CDR3 sequence: CASSYSNEETKAFF. CDR3 DNA sequence: TGTGCCAGCAGTTACTCGAACGAGGAAACAAAGGCTTTCTTT. The V gene is TRBV6-5, the J gene TRBJ1-1; D is undetermined. The germline gives CDR1 MNHEY, CDR2 SVGAGI. There are 14 residues in the CDR3. Trimming removed 0 bases at V and 11 bases at J, with 16 bases between.

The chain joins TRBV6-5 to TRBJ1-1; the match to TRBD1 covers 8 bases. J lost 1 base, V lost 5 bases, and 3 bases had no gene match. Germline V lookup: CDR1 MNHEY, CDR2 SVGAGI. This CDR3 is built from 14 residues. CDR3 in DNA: TGTGCCAGCAGTCTCGGGACAGGGAACACTGAAGCTTTCTTT. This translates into CASSLGTGNTEAFF.

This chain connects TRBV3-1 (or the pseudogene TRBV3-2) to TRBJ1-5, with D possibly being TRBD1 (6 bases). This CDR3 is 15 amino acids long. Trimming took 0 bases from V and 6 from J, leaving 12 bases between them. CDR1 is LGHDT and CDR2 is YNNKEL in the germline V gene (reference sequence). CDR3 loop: CASSQETGRGQPQHF. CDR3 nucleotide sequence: TGTGCCAGCAGCCAAGAGACAGGACGGGGTCAGCCCCAGCATTTT.

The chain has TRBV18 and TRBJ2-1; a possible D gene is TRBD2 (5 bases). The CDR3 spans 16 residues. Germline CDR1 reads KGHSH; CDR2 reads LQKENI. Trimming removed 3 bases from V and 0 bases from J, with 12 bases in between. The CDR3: CASSPPGLLSYNEQFF. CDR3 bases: TGTGCCAGCTCACCTCCTGGACTCCTCTCCTACAATGAGCAGTTCTTC.

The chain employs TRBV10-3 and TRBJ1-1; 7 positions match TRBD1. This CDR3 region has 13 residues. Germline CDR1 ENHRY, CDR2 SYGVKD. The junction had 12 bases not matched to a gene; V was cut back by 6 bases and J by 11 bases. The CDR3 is CAIRVGQPPRAFF. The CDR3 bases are TGTGCCATCAGGGTGGGACAGCCGCCGAGGGCTTTCTTT.

The CDR3 sequence: CASSFPGRGNTIYF. The CDR3 DNA reads as TGTGCCAGCAGCTTTCCAGGAAGGGGAAACACCATATATTTT. This chain joins TRBV13 and TRBJ1-3; D call uncertain. Trimming took off 3 bases at V and 4 bases at J, with 10 bases between the two ends. Germline CDR1 and CDR2: PRHDT and FYEKMQ (reference sequence). This CDR3 region has 14 residues.

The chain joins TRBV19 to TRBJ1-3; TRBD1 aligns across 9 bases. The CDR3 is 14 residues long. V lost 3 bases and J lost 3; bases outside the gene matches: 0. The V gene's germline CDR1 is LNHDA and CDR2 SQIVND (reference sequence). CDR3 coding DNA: TGTGCCAGTAGTATGACAGGGGGTGGAAACACCATATATTTT. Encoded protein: CASSMTGGGNTIYF.

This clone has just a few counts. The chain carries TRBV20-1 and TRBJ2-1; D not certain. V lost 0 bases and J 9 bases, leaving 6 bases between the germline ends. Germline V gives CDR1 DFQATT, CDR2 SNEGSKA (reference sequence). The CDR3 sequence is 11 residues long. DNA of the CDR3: TGCAGTGCTAGAGAGCTTAGTGAGCAGTTCTTC. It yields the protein CSARELSEQFF.

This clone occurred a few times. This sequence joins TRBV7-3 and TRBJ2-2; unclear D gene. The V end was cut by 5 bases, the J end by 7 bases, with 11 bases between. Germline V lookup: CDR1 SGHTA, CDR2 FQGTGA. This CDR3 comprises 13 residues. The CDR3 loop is CASSPGWSGELFF. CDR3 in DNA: TGTGCCAGCAGCCCCGGTTGGAGCGGGGAGCTGTTTTTT.

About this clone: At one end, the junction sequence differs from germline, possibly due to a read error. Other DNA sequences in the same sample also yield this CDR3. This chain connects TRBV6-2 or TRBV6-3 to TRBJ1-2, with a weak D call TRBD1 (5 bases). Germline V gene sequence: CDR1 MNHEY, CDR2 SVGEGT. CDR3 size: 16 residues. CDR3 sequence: CASSYSRLRGDYGYTF. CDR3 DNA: TGTGCCAGTAGTTACTCCAGGCTGCGGGGGGACTATGGCTACACCTTC.

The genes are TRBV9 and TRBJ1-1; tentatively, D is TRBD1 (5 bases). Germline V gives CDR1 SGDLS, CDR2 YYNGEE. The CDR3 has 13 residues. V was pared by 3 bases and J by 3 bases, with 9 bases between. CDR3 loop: CASSATVDTEAFF. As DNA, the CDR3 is TGTGCCAGCAGCGCGACAGTTGACACTGAAGCTTTCTTT.

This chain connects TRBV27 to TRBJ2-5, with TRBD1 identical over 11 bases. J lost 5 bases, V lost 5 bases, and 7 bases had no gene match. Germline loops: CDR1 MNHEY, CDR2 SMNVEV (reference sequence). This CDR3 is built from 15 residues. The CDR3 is CASSPSGTGGETQYF. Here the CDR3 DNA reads TGTGCCAGCAGTCCGTCCGGGACAGGGGGTGAGACCCAGTACTTC.

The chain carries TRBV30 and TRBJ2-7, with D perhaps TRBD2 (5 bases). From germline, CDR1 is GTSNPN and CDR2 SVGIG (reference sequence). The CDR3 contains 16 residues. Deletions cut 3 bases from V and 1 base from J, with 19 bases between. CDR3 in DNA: TGTGCCTGGAGCCCCGGTATCGGGGTGGGGTCCTACGAGCAGTACTTC. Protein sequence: CAWSPGIGVGSYEQYF.

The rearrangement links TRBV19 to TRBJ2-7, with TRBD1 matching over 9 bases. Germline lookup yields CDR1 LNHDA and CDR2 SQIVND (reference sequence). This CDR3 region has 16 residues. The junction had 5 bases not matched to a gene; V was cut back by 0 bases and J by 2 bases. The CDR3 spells CASSIDGRTGAYEQYF. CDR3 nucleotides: TGTGCCAGTAGTATAGATGGAAGGACAGGGGCCTACGAGCAGTACTTC.

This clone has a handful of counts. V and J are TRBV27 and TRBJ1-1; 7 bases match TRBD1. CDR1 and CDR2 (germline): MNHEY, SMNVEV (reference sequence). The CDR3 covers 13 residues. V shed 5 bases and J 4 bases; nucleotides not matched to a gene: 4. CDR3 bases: TGTGCCAGCAGTCATCGGACAGGCACTGAAGCTTTCTTT. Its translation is CASSHRTGTEAFF.

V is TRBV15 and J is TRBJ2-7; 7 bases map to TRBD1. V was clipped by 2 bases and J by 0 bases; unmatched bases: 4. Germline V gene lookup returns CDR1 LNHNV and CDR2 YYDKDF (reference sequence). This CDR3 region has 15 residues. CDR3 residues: CATSRLQGLSYEQYF. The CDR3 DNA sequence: TGTGCCACCAGCAGACTACAGGGGCTCTCCTACGAGCAGTACTTC.

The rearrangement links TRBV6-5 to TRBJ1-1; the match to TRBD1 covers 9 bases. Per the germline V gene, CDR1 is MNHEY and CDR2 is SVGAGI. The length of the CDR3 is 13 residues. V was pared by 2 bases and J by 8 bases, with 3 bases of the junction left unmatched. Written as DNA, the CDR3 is TGTGCCAGCAGTTACGGGACAGGGTCCGAAGCTTTCTTT. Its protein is CASSYGTGSEAFF.